Shown below are 23 T cell receptor beta chains from a single sample sequenced in a study of blood T cell repertoires in COVID-19. Repertoires were generated with immunoSEQ multiplex PCR, while TCRdb's copy carries only in-frame clones and drops some. Altogether 250,000 to 350,000 clones are present, approximately 85% being singletons, with the ten largest covering roughly 4%. The sequencing input was PBMCs or T cells enriched from blood (not recorded which). Receptors originate from a woman aged 25 to 45 who had recovered from COVID-19.

V gene TRBV27 combines with J gene TRBJ1-5; D perhaps matches TRBD1 (5 bases). Trimming cost V 5 bases and J 7 bases, with 12 bases left between them. The CDR3 consists of 13 residues. Germline loops: CDR1 MNHEY, CDR2 SMNVEV (reference sequence). The CDR3 DNA sequence: TGTGCCAGCAGTACTCGCAGGGCCCAGCCCCAGCATTTT. This encodes CASSTRRAQPQHF.

The chain combines TRBV28 with TRBJ1-6; possibly TRBD1 for D (5 bases). The CDR3 spans 16 residues. The ends were cut back, 1 base at V and 7 bases at J, with 14 bases in the middle. Germline V lookup: CDR1 MDHEN, CDR2 SYDVKM. The CDR3 DNA is TGTGCCAGCAGTTTATTCGTTTGGGGGGAGAATTCACCCCTCCACTTT. It encodes CASSLFVWGENSPLHF.

The rearrangement joins TRBV19 to TRBJ1-3; D perhaps matches TRBD1 (6 bases). Trimming left V 6 bases short and J 4 bases short, with 10 bases between. CDR1 and CDR2 from the germline V gene are LNHDA and SQIVND (reference sequence). This CDR3 region has 13 residues. In nucleotides, the CDR3 is TGTGCCAGTAGAATACAGGGAGGAAACACCATATATTTT. This codes for CASRIQGGNTIYF.

This clone was detected only once. The CDR3 coding sequence is TGTGCCAGCAGCTCAACCCGGGGAGCGGGGGCTAACAATGAGCAGTTCTTC. Its protein is CASSSTRGAGANNEQFF. The rearrangement joins TRBV7-2 to TRBJ2-1, with TRBD2 matching 8 bases. V trimming: 4 bases; J trimming: 5 bases; junction bases outside the gene matches: 13. The germline V gene encodes CDR1 SGHTA and CDR2 FQGNSA. CDR3 length: 17 residues.

This chain joins TRBV7-3 and TRBJ2-5, with 12 bases matching TRBD1. The CDR3 is made up of 16 amino acids. The germline V gene encodes CDR1 SGHTA and CDR2 FQGTGA. The V and J ends lost 6 bases and 5 bases, in that order; junction bases with no gene match: 10. CDR3 in amino acids: CASSPGTGGFRETQYF. The CDR3 coding sequence is TGTGCCAGCAGTCCCGGGACAGGGGGCTTTCGGGAGACCCAGTACTTC.

The chain links TRBV6-5 to TRBJ1-5, with 7 bases matching TRBD1. The CDR3 runs 14 residues. V gave up 6 bases and J gave up 9 bases; unmatched junction bases: 11. Germline V lookup: CDR1 MNHEY, CDR2 SVGAGI. The CDR3 DNA is TGTGCCAGCAGCCCGGACAGGTCCCCTCGGCCCCAGCATTTT. Translating gives CASSPDRSPRPQHF.

The chain combines TRBV28 with TRBJ1-2; D unclear. Trimming removed 4 bases from V and 4 bases from J, with 10 bases in between. Germline CDR1 and CDR2: MDHEN and SYDVKM. The CDR3 is made up of 13 amino acids. CDR3 in DNA: TGTGCCAGCAGTTGGCAGGAACCCTATGGCTACACCTTC. Amino acid sequence: CASSWQEPYGYTF.

This clone was seen more than once but under ten times. The chain carries TRBV24-1 and TRBJ1-2; D might be TRBD1 (6 bases). CDR1 and CDR2 (germline): KGHDR, SFDVKD. The CDR3 is made up of 13 amino acids. Deletions cut 3 bases from V and 9 bases from J, with 13 bases between. The CDR3 DNA reads as TGTGCCACCAGTGATGTGACAGGTCTAAGCTACACCTTC. Translating gives CATSDVTGLSYTF.

This sequence joins TRBV28 and TRBJ2-7; 11 bases match TRBD2. CDR3 length: 16 amino acids. V trimming: 5 bases; J trimming: 2 bases; junction bases outside the gene matches: 8. CDR1 is MDHEN, CDR2 SYDVKM, per germline. CDR3 protein: CASSPTVSGGAYEQYF. CDR3 in DNA: TGTGCCAGCAGTCCGACCGTTAGCGGGGGGGCCTACGAGCAGTACTTC.

The J gene is TRBJ1-1, the V gene TRBV18; D unclear. The CDR3 spans 16 residues. The germline V and J ends were trimmed by 1 base and 0 bases, with 12 bases remaining between them. The germline V gene has CDR1 KGHSH and CDR2 LQKENI. This CDR3 reads CASSPLSGTMNTEAFF. For the CDR3, the DNA is TGTGCCAGCTCACCACTTTCAGGTACCATGAACACTGAAGCTTTCTTT.

This clone was observed once. V gene TRBV28 combines with J gene TRBJ2-2; 9 bases map to TRBD1. Trimming cost V 5 bases and J 1 base; bases outside gene matches: 5. This CDR3 is 16 amino acids long. Germline lookup yields CDR1 MDHEN and CDR2 SYDVKM. CDR3 sequence: CASSTGQGWNTGELFF. The CDR3 DNA sequence: TGTGCCAGCAGTACAGGACAGGGGTGGAACACCGGGGAGCTGTTTTTT. The full variable domain, completed using reference TRBV28 and TRBJ2-2, is DVKVTQSSRYLVKRTGEKVFLECVQDMDHENMFWYRQDPGLGLRLIYFSYDVKMKEKGDIPEGYSVSREKKERFSLILESASTNQTSMYLCASSTGQGWNTGELFFGEGSRLTVL.

This clone has only one observation. The chain couples TRBV7-9 to TRBJ1-4; no clear D gene. The V and J ends lost 4 bases and 0 bases respectively, with 6 bases between them. The CDR3 is 14 residues long. Germline values: CDR1 SEHNR, CDR2 FQNEAQ (reference sequence). CDR3 in amino acids: CASSSLATNEKLFF. CDR3 nucleotides: TGTGCCAGCAGCTCCTTAGCAACTAATGAAAAACTGTTTTTT.

This clone appeared a few times. The rearrangement joins TRBV28 to TRBJ1-5; 12 nucleotides agree with TRBD1. This CDR3 spans 15 amino acids. The germline V gene has CDR1 MDHEN and CDR2 SYDVKM. Germline trimming cut 5 bases from V and 6 bases from J; bases unmatched to any gene: 5. The CDR3 coding sequence is TGTGCCAGCAGTCCCGGGACAGGGGGCGTTCAGCCCCAGCATTTT. This sequence encodes CASSPGTGGVQPQHF.

The chain employs TRBV20-1 and TRBJ1-5; TRBD1 is a possible D gene (5 bases). Trimming pared 3 bases from V and 3 bases from J, leaving 12 bases between. The length of the CDR3 is 14 residues. CDR1 is DFQATT, CDR2 SNEGSKA, per germline (reference sequence). CDR3 protein: CSASRGEYNQPQHF. As DNA, the CDR3 is TGCAGTGCTAGTCGGGGGGAATACAATCAGCCCCAGCATTTT.

In its sample, this clone was seen once. J is TRBJ1-1 and V is TRBV5-1; D might be TRBD1 (5 bases). The CDR3 contains 12 residues. Trimming pared 2 bases from V and 7 bases from J, leaving 9 bases between. The germline gives CDR1 SGHRS, CDR2 YFSETQ. CDR3 bases: TGCGCCAGCAGCTTAGGCCAGGGTGAAGCTTTCTTT. It is translated as CASSLGQGEAFF.

The V gene is TRBV19, the J gene TRBJ2-3; TRBD1 aligns across 9 bases. Germline-derived CDR1 and CDR2 are LNHDA and SQIVND (reference sequence). The CDR3 covers 17 residues. The ends lost 4 bases at V and 0 bases at J; junction bases unmatched: 8. CDR3 loop: CASSSLTGGGSTDTQYF. The CDR3 nucleotides read TGTGCCAGTAGTAGCTTGACAGGGGGTGGTAGCACAGATACGCAGTATTTT.

V gene TRBV7-8 combines with J gene TRBJ2-7; 8 bases fit TRBD1. Germline CDR1 is SGHVS and CDR2 is FQNEAQ. The CDR3 length is 15 residues. Trimming cost V 7 bases and J 0 bases; bases outside gene matches: 8. The CDR3 is CASNHGQGSSYEQYF. The CDR3 nucleotides are TGTGCCAGCAACCACGGACAGGGCAGCTCCTACGAGCAGTACTTC.

The chain employs TRBV24-1 and TRBJ2-3; D may be TRBD1 (5 bases). The germline gives CDR1 KGHDR, CDR2 SFDVKD. Between the trimmed V and J ends, which lost 5 bases and 1 base, there was a span of 9 bases. This CDR3 spans 14 amino acids. In DNA, the CDR3 is TGTGCCACCAGTGGTTCACAGGGCACAGATACGCAGTATTTT. Protein product: CATSGSQGTDTQYF.

The gene calls are TRBV27 and TRBJ1-2; maybe TRBD1 (6 bases). This CDR3 region has 13 residues. Germline V CDR1 and CDR2: MNHEY, SMNVEV (reference sequence). Trimming took 7 bases from V and 6 from J, leaving 15 bases between them. CDR3 sequence (DNA): TGTGCCAGCACTTCACAGGGCCTGCATGGCTACACCTTC. Translating gives CASTSQGLHGYTF.

The chain has TRBV15 and TRBJ2-3; 8 bases line up with TRBD1. J gave up 0 bases and V 1 base, and 0 bases lay outside the gene matches. The germline gives CDR1 LNHNV, CDR2 YYDKDF (reference sequence). The CDR3 sequence is 15 residues long. The CDR3 bases are TGTGCCACCAGCAGAGGGACAGGGAGCACAGATACGCAGTATTTT. This codes for CATSRGTGSTDTQYF.

The chain is built from TRBV28 and TRBJ1-3, with D maybe TRBD1 (5 bases). The V gene's germline CDR1 is MDHEN and CDR2 SYDVKM. V was pared by 1 base and J by 4 bases, with 11 bases between. CDR3 size: 15 residues. The CDR3 sequence: CASSLLPAGGNTIYF. CDR3 DNA sequence: TGTGCCAGCAGTTTATTACCGGCAGGGGGAAACACCATATATTTT.

This chain joins TRBV7-2 and TRBJ1-4; D remains unclear. The CDR3 has 13 amino acids. With 2 bases removed from V and 5 bases from J, the gap between germline ends came to 6 bases. CDR1 is SGHTA and CDR2 is FQGNSA in the germline V gene. CDR3 sequence reads: CASSLFLNEKLFF. CDR3 nucleotides: TGTGCCAGCAGCTTATTTCTAAATGAAAAACTGTTTTTT.

The CDR3 reads CASSPHRESEQYF. The CDR3 DNA follows: TGTGCCAGCAGCCCTCACAGGGAAAGCGAGCAGTACTTC. The chain recombines TRBV7-3 with TRBJ2-7, with D perhaps matching TRBD1 (6 bases). The CDR3 loop spans 13 amino acids. CDR1 is SGHTA and CDR2 is FQGTGA in the germline V gene. The V end lost 5 bases, the J end lost 6 bases, and 14 bases lay between the germline ends. Filled out from reference TRBV7-3 and TRBJ2-7, the complete variable domain reads GAGVSQTPSNKVTEKGKYVELRCDPISGHTALYWYRQSLGQGPEFLIYFQGTGAADDSGLPNDRFFAVRPEGSVSTLKIQRTERGDSAVYLCASSPHRESEQYFGPGTRLTVT.